The clone carrying this T cell receptor (beta chain) was observed many times. Its antigen remains unknown. TCRdb reprocessed the 5' RACE reads via MiXCR and lists one record per CDR3 protein. The sample has under 35,000 distinct CDR3 sequences, around 1.5% seen once. Between the trimmed V and J ends, which lost 5 bases and 6 bases, there was a span of 10 bases. The CDR3 covers 12 residues. Germline assignment: CDR1 MNHEY and CDR2 SVGAGI. The data were taken from a study of neurological immune-mediated disorders. Findings and caveats of the study: Expanded clones shared no identical CDR3 amino acid sequences across subjects, which suggested private TCR-beta repertoires in all groups.

Sequences were obtained from PBMCs. This TCR was recovered from a woman aged 30 to 39 with multiple sclerosis. The chain uses TRBV6-5 and TRBJ1-1; D is unresolved. In DNA, the CDR3 is TGTGCCAGCAGTCGTTCATCCGCTGAAGCTTTCTTT. Translating gives CASSRSSAEAFF.